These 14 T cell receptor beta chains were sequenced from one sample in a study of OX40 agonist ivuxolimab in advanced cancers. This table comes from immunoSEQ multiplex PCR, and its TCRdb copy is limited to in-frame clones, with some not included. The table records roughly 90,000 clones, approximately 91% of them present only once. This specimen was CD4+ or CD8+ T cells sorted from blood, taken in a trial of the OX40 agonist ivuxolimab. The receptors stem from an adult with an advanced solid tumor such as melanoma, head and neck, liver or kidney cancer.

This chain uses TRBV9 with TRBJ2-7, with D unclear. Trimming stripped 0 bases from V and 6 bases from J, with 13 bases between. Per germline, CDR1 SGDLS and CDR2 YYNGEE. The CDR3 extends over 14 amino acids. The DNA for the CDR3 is TGTGCCAGCAGCGTAGATGGGGATGCGAGCGAGCAGTACTTC. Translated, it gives CASSVDGDASEQYF.

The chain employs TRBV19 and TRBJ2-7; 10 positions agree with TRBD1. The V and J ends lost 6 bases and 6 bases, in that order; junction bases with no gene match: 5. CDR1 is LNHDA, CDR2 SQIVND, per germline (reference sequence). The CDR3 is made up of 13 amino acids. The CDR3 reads CASSDRGLGEQYF. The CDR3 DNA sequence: TGTGCCAGTAGCGACAGGGGGCTTGGCGAGCAGTACTTC.

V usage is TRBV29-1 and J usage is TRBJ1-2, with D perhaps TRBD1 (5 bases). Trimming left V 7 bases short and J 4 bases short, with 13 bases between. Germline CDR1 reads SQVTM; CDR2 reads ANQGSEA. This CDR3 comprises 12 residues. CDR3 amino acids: CSGGDFSYGYTF. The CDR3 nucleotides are TGCAGCGGGGGGGATTTTAGCTATGGCTACACCTTC.

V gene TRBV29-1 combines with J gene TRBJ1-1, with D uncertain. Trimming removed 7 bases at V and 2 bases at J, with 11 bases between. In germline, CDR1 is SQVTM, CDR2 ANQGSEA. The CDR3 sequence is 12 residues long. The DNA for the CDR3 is TGCAGCGCCTGGACGGTTAACACTGAAGCTTTCTTT. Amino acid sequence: CSAWTVNTEAFF.

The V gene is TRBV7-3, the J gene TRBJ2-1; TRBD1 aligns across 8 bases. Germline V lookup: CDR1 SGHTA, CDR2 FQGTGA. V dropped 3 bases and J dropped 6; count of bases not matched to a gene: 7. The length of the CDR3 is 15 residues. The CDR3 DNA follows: TGTGCCAGCAGCTTCCAGGGGGCTAAGTTCAATGAGCAGTTCTTC. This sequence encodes CASSFQGAKFNEQFF.

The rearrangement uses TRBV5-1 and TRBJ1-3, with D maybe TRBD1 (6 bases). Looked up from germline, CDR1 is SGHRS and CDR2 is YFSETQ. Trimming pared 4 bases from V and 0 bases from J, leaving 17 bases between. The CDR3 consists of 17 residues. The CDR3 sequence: CASSTAGGGYSGNTIYF. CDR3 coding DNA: TGCGCCAGCAGCACCGCTGGGGGCGGATACTCTGGAAACACCATATATTTT. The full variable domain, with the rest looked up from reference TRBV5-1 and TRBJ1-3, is KAGVTQTPRYLIKTRGQQVTLSCSPISGHRSVSWYQQTPGQGLQFLFEYFSETQRNKGNFPGRFSGRQFSNSRSEMNVSTLELGDSALYLCASSTAGGGYSGNTIYFGEGSWLTVV.

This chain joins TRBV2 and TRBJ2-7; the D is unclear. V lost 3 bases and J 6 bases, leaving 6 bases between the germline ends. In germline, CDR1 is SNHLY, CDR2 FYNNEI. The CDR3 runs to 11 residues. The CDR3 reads CASSDETEQYF. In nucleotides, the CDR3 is TGTGCCAGCAGTGATGAAACCGAGCAGTACTTC.

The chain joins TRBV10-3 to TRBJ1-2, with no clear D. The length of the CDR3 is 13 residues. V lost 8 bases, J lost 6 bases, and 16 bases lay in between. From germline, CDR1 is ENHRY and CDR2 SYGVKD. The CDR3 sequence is CAISRPGGDGYTF. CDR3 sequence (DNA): TGTGCCATCTCCCGACCGGGAGGAGATGGCTACACCTTC.

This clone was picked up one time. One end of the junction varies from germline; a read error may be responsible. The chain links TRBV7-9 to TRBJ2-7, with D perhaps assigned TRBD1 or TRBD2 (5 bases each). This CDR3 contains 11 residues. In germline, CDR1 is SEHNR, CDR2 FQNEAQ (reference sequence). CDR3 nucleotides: TGTGCCAGCAGCTTAGCCGGGACCTCGATCTTC. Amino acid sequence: CASSLAGTSIF. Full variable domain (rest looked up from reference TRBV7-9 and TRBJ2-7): DTGVSQNPRHKITKRGQNVTFRCDPISEHNRLYWYRQTLGQGPEFLTYFQNEAQLEKSRLLSDRFSAERPKGSFSTLEIQRTEQGDSAMYLCASSLAGTSIFGPGTRLTVT.

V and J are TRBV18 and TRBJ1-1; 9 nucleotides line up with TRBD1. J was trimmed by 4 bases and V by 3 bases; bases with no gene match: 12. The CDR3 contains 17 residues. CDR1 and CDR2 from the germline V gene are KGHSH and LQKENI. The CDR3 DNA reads TGTGCCAGCTCACCCGTCCCGGGACAGGGACGGGGCACTGAAGCTTTCTTT. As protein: CASSPVPGQGRGTEAFF.

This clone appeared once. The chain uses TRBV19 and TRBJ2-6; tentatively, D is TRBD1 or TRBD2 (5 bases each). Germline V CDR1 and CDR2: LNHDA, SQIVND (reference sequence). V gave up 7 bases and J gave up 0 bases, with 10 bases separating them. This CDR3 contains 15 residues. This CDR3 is CASNGGDSGANVLTF. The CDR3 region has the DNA TGTGCCAGTAATGGGGGTGACTCTGGGGCCAACGTCCTGACTTTC.

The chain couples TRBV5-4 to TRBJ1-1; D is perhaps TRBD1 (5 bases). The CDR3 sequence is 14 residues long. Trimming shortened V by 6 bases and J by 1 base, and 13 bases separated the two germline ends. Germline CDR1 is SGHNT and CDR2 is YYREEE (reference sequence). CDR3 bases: TGTGCCAGCAAGCCACCTGGGGCGAACACTGAAGCTTTCTTT. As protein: CASKPPGANTEAFF.

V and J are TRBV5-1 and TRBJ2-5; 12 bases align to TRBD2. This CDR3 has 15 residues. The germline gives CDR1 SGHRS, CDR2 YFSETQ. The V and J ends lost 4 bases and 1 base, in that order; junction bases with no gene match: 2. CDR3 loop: CASSPTSGGQETQYF. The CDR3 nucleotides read TGCGCCAGCAGCCCGACTAGCGGGGGCCAAGAGACCCAGTACTTC.

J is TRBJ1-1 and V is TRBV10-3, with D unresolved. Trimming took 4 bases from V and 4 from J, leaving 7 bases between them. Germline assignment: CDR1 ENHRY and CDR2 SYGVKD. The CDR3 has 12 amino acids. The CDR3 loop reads CAISVGPTEAFF. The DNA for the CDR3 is TGTGCCATCAGTGTTGGGCCCACTGAAGCTTTCTTT.